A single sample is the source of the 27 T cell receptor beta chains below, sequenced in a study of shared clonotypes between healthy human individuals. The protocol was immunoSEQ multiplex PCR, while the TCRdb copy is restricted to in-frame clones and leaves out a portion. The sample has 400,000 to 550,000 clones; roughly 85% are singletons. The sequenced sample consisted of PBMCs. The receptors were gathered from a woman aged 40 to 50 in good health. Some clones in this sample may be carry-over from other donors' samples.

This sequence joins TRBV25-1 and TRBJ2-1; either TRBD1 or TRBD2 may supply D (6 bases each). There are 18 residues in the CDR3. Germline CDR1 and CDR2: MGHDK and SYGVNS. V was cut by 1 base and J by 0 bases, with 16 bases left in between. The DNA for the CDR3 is TGTGCCAGCAGTGAATGGGGGGCCTCTAGCAGCTCCTACAATGAGCAGTTCTTC. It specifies CASSEWGASSSSYNEQFF.

The CDR3 coding sequence is TGTGCCAGCAGTTTCGTTAGGGGAGTCGGCGAGCAGTACTTC. It encodes CASSFVRGVGEQYF. The chain couples TRBV28 to TRBJ2-7; D possibly matches TRBD1 or TRBD2 (5 bases each). Trimming stripped 3 bases from V and 6 bases from J, with 15 bases between. The germline V gene has CDR1 MDHEN and CDR2 SYDVKM. This CDR3 contains 14 residues.

This CDR3 reads CASSRGLAGILSYNEQFF. In nucleotides, the CDR3 is TGCGCCAGCAGCAGGGGACTAGCGGGAATCCTCTCCTACAATGAGCAGTTCTTC. The chain joins TRBV4-1 to TRBJ2-1; 13 bases are a match to TRBD2. The CDR3 is made up of 18 amino acids. The germline gives CDR1 MGHRA, CDR2 YSYEKL. V was pared by 5 bases and J by 0 bases, with 7 bases of the junction left unmatched.

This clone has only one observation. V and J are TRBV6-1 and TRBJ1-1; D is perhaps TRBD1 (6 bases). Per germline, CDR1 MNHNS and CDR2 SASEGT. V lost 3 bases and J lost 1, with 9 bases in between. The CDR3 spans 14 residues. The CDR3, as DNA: TGTGCCAGCAGTGAGCAGGGGTCGAACACTGAAGCTTTCTTT. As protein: CASSEQGSNTEAFF.

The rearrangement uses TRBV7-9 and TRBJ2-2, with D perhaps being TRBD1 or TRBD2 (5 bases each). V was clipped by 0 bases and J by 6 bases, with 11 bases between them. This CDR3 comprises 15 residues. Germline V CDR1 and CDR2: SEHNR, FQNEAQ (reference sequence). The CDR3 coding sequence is TGTGCCAGCAGCTTAGCGGCAGTGGGGGCCGGGGAGCTGTTTTTT. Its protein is CASSLAAVGAGELFF.

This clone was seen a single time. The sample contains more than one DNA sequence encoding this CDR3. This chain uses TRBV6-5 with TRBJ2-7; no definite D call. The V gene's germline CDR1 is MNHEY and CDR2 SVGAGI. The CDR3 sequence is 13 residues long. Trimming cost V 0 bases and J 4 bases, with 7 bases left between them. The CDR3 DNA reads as TGTGCCAGCAGTTACTCGCGTGGATACGAGCAGTACTTC. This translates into CASSYSRGYEQYF.

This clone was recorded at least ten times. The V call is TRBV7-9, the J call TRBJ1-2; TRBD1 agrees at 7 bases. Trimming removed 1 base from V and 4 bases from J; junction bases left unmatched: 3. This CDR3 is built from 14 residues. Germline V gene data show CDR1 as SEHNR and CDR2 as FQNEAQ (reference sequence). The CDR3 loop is CASSLGGQSYGYTF. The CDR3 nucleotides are TGTGCCAGCAGCTTAGGGGGACAGTCCTATGGCTACACCTTC. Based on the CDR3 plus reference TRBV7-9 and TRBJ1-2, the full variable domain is DTGVSQNPRHKITKRGQNVTFRCDPISEHNRLYWYRQTLGQGPEFLTYFQNEAQLEKSRLLSDRFSAERPKGSFSTLEIQRTEQGDSAMYLCASSLGGQSYGYTFGSGTRLTVV.

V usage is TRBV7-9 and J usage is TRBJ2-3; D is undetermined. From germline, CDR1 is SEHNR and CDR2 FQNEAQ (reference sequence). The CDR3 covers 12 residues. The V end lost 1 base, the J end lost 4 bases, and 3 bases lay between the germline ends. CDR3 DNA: TGTGCCAGCAGCTTAGAAGCAGATACGCAGTATTTT. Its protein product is CASSLEADTQYF.

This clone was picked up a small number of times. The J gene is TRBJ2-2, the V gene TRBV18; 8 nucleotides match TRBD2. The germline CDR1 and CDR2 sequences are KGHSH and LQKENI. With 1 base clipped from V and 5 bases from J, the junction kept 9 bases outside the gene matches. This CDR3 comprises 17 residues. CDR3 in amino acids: CASSPLEAGGGTGELFF. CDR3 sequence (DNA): TGTGCCAGCTCACCACTCGAGGCGGGAGGAGGGACCGGGGAGCTGTTTTTT.

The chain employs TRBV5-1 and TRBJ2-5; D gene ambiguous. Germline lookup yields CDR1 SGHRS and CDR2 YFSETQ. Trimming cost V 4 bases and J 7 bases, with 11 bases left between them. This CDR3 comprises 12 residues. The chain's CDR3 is CASSPGFGTQYF. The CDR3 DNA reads TGCGCCAGCAGCCCCGGTTTTGGGACCCAGTACTTC.

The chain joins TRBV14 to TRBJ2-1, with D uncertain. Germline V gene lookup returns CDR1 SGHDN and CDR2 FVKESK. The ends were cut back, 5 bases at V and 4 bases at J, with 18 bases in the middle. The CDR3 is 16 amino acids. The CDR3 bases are TGTGCCAGCAGCAACCGGAGAACGGGCGCTTACAATGAGCAGTTCTTC. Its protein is CASSNRRTGAYNEQFF. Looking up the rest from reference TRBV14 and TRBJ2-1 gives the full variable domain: EAGVTQFPSHSVIEKGQTVTLRCDPISGHDNLYWYRRVMGKEIKFLLHFVKESKQDESGMPNNRFLAERTGGTYSTLKVQPAELEDSGVYFCASSNRRTGAYNEQFFGPGTRLTVL.

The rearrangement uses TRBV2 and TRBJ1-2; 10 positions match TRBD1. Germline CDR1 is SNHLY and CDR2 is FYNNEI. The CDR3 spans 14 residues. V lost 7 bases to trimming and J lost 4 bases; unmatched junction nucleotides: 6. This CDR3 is CASTERQGAYGYTF. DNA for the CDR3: TGTGCCAGCACGGAGAGACAGGGGGCCTATGGCTACACCTTC. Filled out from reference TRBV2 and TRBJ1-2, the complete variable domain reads EPEVTQTPSHQVTQMGQEVILRCVPISNHLYFYWYRQILGQKVEFLVSFYNNEISEKSEIFDDQFSVERPDGSNFTLKIRSTKLEDSAMYFCASTERQGAYGYTFGSGTRLTVV.

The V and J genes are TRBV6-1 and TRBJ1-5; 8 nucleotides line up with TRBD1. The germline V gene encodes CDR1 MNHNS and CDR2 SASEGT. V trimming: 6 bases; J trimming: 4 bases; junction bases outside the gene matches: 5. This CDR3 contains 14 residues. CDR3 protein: CASSPGQENQPQHF. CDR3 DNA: TGTGCCAGCAGCCCGGGACAGGAAAATCAGCCCCAGCATTTT.

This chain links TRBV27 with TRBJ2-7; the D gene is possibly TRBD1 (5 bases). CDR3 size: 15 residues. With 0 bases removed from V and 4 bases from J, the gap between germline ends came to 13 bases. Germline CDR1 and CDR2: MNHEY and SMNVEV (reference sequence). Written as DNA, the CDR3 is TGTGCCAGCAGTTTATCAAGATCAGGGTGGTACGAGCAGTACTTC. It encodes CASSLSRSGWYEQYF.

CDR3 residues: CASSLNPGTGGKDTQYF. CDR3 nucleotides: TGTGCCAGCAGCTTAAACCCCGGGACAGGGGGCAAAGATACGCAGTATTTT. The rearrangement links TRBV7-3 to TRBJ2-3; TRBD1 matches 12 bases. The J segment lost 5 bases and the V segment lost 1 base, leaving 7 bases of the junction unmatched. The germline V gene encodes CDR1 SGHTA and CDR2 FQGTGA. The CDR3 sequence is 17 residues long.

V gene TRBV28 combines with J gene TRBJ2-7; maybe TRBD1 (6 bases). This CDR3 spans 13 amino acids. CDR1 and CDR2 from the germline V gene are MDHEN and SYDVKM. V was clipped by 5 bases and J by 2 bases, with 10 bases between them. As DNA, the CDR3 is TGTGCCAGCAGTGGGACACCTACCTACGAGCAGTACTTC. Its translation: CASSGTPTYEQYF.

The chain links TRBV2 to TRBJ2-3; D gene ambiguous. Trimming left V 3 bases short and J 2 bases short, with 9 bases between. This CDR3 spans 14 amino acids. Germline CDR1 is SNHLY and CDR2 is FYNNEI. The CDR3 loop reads CASSEGRNTDTQYF. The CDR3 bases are TGTGCCAGCAGTGAGGGCAGAAACACAGATACGCAGTATTTT.

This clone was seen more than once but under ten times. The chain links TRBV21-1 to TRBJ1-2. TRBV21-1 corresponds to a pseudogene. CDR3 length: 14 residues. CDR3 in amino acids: CASSKVGANYGYTF. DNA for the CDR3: TGTGCCAGCAGCAAAGTTGGGGCTAACTATGGCTACACCTTC.

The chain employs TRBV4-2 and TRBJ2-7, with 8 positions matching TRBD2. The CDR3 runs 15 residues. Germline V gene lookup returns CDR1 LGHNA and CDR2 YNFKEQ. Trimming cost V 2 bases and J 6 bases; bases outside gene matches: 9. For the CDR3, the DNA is TGTGCCAGCAGCCAAAGTGGACTAGCAGGTTCCGAGCAGTACTTC. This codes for CASSQSGLAGSEQYF.

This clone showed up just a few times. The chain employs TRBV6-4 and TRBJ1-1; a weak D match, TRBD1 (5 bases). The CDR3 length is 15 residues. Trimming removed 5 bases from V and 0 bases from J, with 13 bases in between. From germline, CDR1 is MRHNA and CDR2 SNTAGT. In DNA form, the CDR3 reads TGTGCCAGCAGTAATCAGGGTAGACTGAACACTGAAGCTTTCTTT. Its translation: CASSNQGRLNTEAFF.

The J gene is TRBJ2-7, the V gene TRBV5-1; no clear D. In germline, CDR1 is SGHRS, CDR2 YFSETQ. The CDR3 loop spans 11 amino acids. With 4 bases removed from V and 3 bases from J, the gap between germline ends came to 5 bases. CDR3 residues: CASSDDYEQYF. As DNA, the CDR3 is TGCGCCAGCAGCGATGACTACGAGCAGTACTTC.

The CDR3 region has the DNA TGTGCCAGCAGCGCCACAGTGACCGGGGAGCTGTTTTTT. Translated, it gives CASSATVTGELFF. This chain connects TRBV7-9 to TRBJ2-2; the D is unclear. The CDR3 has 13 amino acids. V was trimmed by 5 bases and J by 5 bases, leaving 9 bases between them. CDR1 and CDR2 from the germline V gene are SEHNR and FQNEAQ (reference sequence).

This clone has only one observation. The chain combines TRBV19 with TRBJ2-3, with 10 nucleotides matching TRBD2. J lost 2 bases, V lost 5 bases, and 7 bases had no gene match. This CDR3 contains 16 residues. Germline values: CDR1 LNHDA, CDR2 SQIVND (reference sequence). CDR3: CASSPFTSGNTDTQYF. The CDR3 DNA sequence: TGTGCCAGTAGTCCATTTACTAGCGGGAACACAGATACGCAGTATTTT.

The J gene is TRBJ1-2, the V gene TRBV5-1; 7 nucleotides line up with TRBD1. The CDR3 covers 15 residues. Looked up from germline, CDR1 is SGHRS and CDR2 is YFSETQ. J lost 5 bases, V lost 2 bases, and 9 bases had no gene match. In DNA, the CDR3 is TGCGCCAGCAGCTTCGGACAGGCCGACATATATGGCTACACCTTC. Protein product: CASSFGQADIYGYTF.

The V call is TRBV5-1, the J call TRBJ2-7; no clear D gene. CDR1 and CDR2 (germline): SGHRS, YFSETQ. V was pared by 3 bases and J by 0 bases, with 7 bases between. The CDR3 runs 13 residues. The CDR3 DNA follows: TGCGCCAGCAGCTCGTCCCCCTCCTACGAGCAGTACTTC. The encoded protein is CASSSSPSYEQYF.

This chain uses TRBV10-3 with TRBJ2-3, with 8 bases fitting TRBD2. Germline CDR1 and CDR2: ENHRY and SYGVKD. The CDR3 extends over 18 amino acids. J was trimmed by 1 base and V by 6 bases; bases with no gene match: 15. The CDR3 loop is CAIRRAAGERGGTDTQYF. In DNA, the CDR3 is TGTGCCATCAGAAGGGCAGCGGGGGAAAGGGGCGGCACAGATACGCAGTATTTT.

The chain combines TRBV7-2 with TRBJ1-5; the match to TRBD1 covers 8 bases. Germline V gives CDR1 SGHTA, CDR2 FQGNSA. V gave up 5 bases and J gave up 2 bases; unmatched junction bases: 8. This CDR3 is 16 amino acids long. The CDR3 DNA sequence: TGTGCCAGCAGCCCACCAGGGGGCAGGGGCAATCAGCCCCAGCATTTT. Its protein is CASSPPGGRGNQPQHF.